This entry lists 15 T cell receptor beta chains sequenced from one sample in a study of response to subunit inactivated influenza vaccine. TCRdb reprocessed the RT-PCR reads via MiXCR and lists one record per CDR3 protein. The table lists around 520,000 distinct CDR3 sequences, about 10% of them singletons. Sequences were derived from PBMCs from blood, sampled on the day of vaccination. Receptors originate from a man between 50 and 59 years old who received an inactivated influenza vaccine.

The chain recombines TRBV5-1 with TRBJ2-2, with 11 positions matching TRBD1. Germline CDR1 SGHRS, CDR2 YFSETQ. J was trimmed by 2 bases and V by 4 bases; bases with no gene match: 4. The CDR3 spans 16 residues. The CDR3 DNA reads TGCGCCAGCAGCAGCAGGACAGGGGGCAACACCGGGGAGCTGTTTTTT. Its translation: CASSSRTGGNTGELFF.

Details on this clonotype: The junction departs from germline at one end; a sequencing error may be responsible. The V and J genes are TRBV7-9 and TRBJ2-5; D is ambiguous. Germline values: CDR1 SEHNR, CDR2 FQNEAQ (reference sequence). The CDR3 extends over 15 amino acids. The CDR3 spells CATSLETARWETQYF. The CDR3 region has the DNA TGTGCCACCAGCTTAGAAACAGCAAGGTGGGAGACCCAGTACTTC.

At least ten counts were recorded for this clonotype. The CDR3 bases are TGCGCCAGCAGCCAAGACGGCCAGGGGGGCACCGGGGAGCTGTTTTTT. It is translated as CASSQDGQGGTGELFF. V usage is TRBV4-3 and J usage is TRBJ2-2, with D tentatively TRBD1 (7 bases). Deletions cut 0 bases from V and 4 bases from J, with 12 bases between. The CDR3 has 16 amino acids. Germline-derived CDR1 and CDR2 are LGHNA and YSLEER.

The chain uses TRBV5-1 and TRBJ2-7; 9 nucleotides align to TRBD2. The J segment lost 2 bases and the V segment lost 4 bases, leaving 4 bases of the junction unmatched. Germline CDR1 is SGHRS and CDR2 is YFSETQ. The CDR3 contains 14 residues. The CDR3 is CASSGSSGAYEQYF. CDR3 bases: TGCGCCAGCAGCGGGTCTAGCGGGGCCTACGAGCAGTACTTC.

This chain links TRBV18 with TRBJ2-1, with D maybe TRBD1 (6 bases). In germline, CDR1 is KGHSH, CDR2 LQKENI. Deletions cut 4 bases from V and 2 bases from J, with 9 bases between. CDR3 length equals 14 residues. CDR3 DNA sequence: TGTGCCAGCTCACGAACAGGGCCCTACAATGAGCAGTTCTTC. This codes for CASSRTGPYNEQFF.

At least ten counts were recorded for this clonotype. The J gene is TRBJ2-7, the V gene TRBV5-6; a possible D gene is TRBD2 (6 bases). The germline gives CDR1 SGHDT, CDR2 YYEEEE. The CDR3 has 12 amino acids. Trimming pared 2 bases from V and 6 bases from J, leaving 9 bases between. In DNA form, the CDR3 reads TGTGCCAGCAGCTTACGGCGGGGCGAGCAGTACTTC. Its translation: CASSLRRGEQYF.

The gene calls are TRBV7-9 and TRBJ2-5; D possibly corresponds to TRBD2 (5 bases). The CDR3 is 16 amino acids. Trimming removed 5 bases from V and 4 bases from J, with 20 bases in between. Germline CDR1 reads SEHNR; CDR2 reads FQNEAQ (reference sequence). CDR3 bases: TGTGCCAGCAGCCCTAGCCTGACACTTCCCGCAGAGACCCAGTACTTC. Amino acids: CASSPSLTLPAETQYF.

The V call is TRBV28, the J call TRBJ2-7; no firm D call. Germline CDR1 and CDR2: MDHEN and SYDVKM. V lost 6 bases and J 9 bases, leaving 15 bases between the germline ends. This CDR3 is built from 12 residues. The CDR3, as DNA: TGTGCCAGCAGCCACACCCAAGAAAGGCAGTACTTC. Amino acids: CASSHTQERQYF.

This clonotype was observed at least ten times. The rearrangement joins TRBV6-2 or TRBV6-3 to TRBJ2-2; D possibly corresponds to TRBD2 (6 bases). Germline V CDR1 and CDR2: MNHEY, SVGEGT. Trimming cost V 7 bases and J 5 bases, with 14 bases left between them. There are 14 residues in the CDR3. The CDR3 DNA sequence: TGTGCCAGCACAGCGGGCGGAAGAACCGGGGAGCTGTTTTTT. It translates to CASTAGGRTGELFF.

The gene calls are TRBV7-2 and TRBJ2-3; D not resolved. Germline CDR1 reads SGHTA; CDR2 reads FQGNSA. The CDR3 spans 13 residues. Between the trimmed V and J ends, which lost 6 bases and 0 bases, there was a span of 7 bases. CDR3 sequence (DNA): TGTGCCAGCAGGTTCACTAGCACAGATACGCAGTATTTT. It specifies CASRFTSTDTQYF.

There are a few counts of this clonotype. The rearrangement joins TRBV12-3 or TRBV12-4 to TRBJ2-7; TRBD2 might be the D (6 bases). The CDR3 runs to 11 residues. V lost 2 bases to trimming and J lost 11 bases, with 10 bases between them. The CDR3 nucleotides read TGTGCCAGCAGTTTATCAGGAGGGAAGTACTTC. Its translation is CASSLSGGKYF.

This clonotype was found a few times. The chain carries TRBV11-2 and TRBJ2-5; unclear D gene. V was pared by 5 bases and J by 1 base, with 11 bases between. The germline CDR1 and CDR2 sequences are SGHAT and FQNNGV. The CDR3 spans 14 residues. CDR3 nucleotide sequence: TGTGCCAGCAGCCCCTTCGAGTCCCAAGAGACCCAGTACTTC. This translates into CASSPFESQETQYF.

This clonotype was recorded a few times. The CDR3 region is CSVETSASSYNEQFF. As DNA, the CDR3 is TGCAGCGTTGAAACTAGCGCTAGCTCCTACAATGAGCAGTTCTTC. The rearrangement uses TRBV29-1 and TRBJ2-1; TRBD2 aligns across 7 bases. This CDR3 is built from 15 residues. V trimming: 2 bases; J trimming: 0 bases; junction bases outside the gene matches: 4. CDR1 SQVTM and CDR2 ANQGSEA come from the germline V gene.

The sample holds a few counts of this clonotype. This chain connects TRBV28 to TRBJ2-7; D might be TRBD1 (6 bases). Deletions cut 5 bases from V and 4 bases from J, with 18 bases between. The CDR3 length is 15 residues. CDR1 is MDHEN, CDR2 SYDVKM, per germline. The DNA for the CDR3 is TGTGCCAGCAGTATCCGAGGACAGCTGTCGTACGAGCAGTACTTC. Its protein is CASSIRGQLSYEQYF.

This CDR3 reads CASSHGESEQFF. The DNA for the CDR3 is TGTGCCAGCAGCCATGGGGAGAGTGAGCAGTTCTTC. This sequence joins TRBV6-2 or TRBV6-3 and TRBJ2-1, with a weak D call TRBD2 (5 bases). V was pared by 6 bases and J by 9 bases, with 12 bases between. The CDR3 spans 12 residues. CDR1 is MNHEY, CDR2 SVGEGT, per germline.